The 5 T cell receptor beta chains given below trace back to one sample, sequenced in a study of cytomegalovirus exposure and HLA in healthy donors. With 60 Vbeta and 13 Jbeta primers, the PCR was carried out. The repertoire was sequenced with immunoSEQ multiplex PCR; TCRdb's copy has only in-frame clones and lacks some. This sample carries 200,000 to 250,000 clones, about 85% of them seen once, and the ten largest clones take roughly 10%. Material: PBMCs. Receptors were obtained from a woman between 50 and 59 years old in good health and CMV-seropositive.

This chain joins TRBV6-1 and TRBJ1-3, with D unclear. The CDR3 runs 14 residues. The V end was cut by 6 bases, the J end by 1 base, with 10 bases between. The germline CDR1 and CDR2 sequences are MNHNS and SASEGT. For the CDR3, the DNA is TGTGCCAGCAGCTCTGGGCGTTCTGGAAACACCATATATTTT. This codes for CASSSGRSGNTIYF.

The V call is TRBV5-1, the J call TRBJ1-3, with D perhaps TRBD1 (6 bases). The V gene's germline CDR1 is SGHRS and CDR2 YFSETQ. The CDR3 runs to 16 residues. Trimming pared 2 bases from V and 1 base from J, leaving 13 bases between. CDR3 residues: CASSFDLQGSGNTIYF. The CDR3 nucleotides read TGCGCCAGCAGCTTCGACTTGCAGGGGTCTGGAAACACCATATATTTT.

This sequence joins TRBV7-2 and TRBJ2-5, with D perhaps TRBD2 (5 bases). V was pared by 2 bases and J by 2 bases, with 9 bases between. CDR3 length equals 14 residues. Germline V CDR1 and CDR2: SGHTA, FQGNSA. The CDR3 here is CASSLFGNQETQYF. The CDR3 DNA is TGTGCCAGCAGCTTATTCGGGAATCAAGAGACCCAGTACTTC.

This rearrangement joins TRBV5-1 to TRBJ2-3; TRBD2 agrees at 7 bases. This CDR3 is built from 17 residues. Germline trimming cut 2 bases from V and 2 bases from J; bases unmatched to any gene: 11. Germline CDR1 SGHRS, CDR2 YFSETQ. CDR3 coding DNA: TGCGCCAGCAGCTTAATTATAAGCGGGGACTTCACAGATACGCAGTATTTT. It encodes CASSLIISGDFTDTQYF.

This clone was counted only a few times. V and J are TRBV30 and TRBJ1-4; TRBD1 agrees at 7 bases. V trimming: 7 bases; J trimming: 9 bases; junction bases outside the gene matches: 8. The germline V gene has CDR1 GTSNPN and CDR2 SVGIG (reference sequence). The CDR3 extends over 12 amino acids. This chain's CDR3 is CASQGKRKKLFF. The CDR3 bases are TGTGCCTCACAGGGGAAGAGGAAAAAACTGTTTTTT.